The 6 T cell receptor beta chains below were found in one sample sequenced in a study of T cell responses to AZD1222 COVID-19 vaccine. Data came from immunoSEQ multiplex PCR; TCRdb stores just in-frame clones and leaves some out. The repertoire holds under 150,000 clones, with roughly 90% as singletons. Material: peripheral blood, obtained 28 days after the second AZD1222 dose. The receptors stem from an adult who received the AZD1222 COVID-19 vaccine.

The genes are TRBV6-6 and TRBJ1-1, with 10 bases matching TRBD1. Unmatched junction bases numbered 3, after V lost 7 bases and J lost 1 base. The CDR3 length is 14 residues. Germline V gives CDR1 MNHNY, CDR2 SVGAGI (reference sequence). As DNA, the CDR3 is TGTGCCAGCATCCGACAGGGGGCGAACACTGAAGCTTTCTTT. It encodes CASIRQGANTEAFF.

This chain connects TRBV12-3 or TRBV12-4 to TRBJ1-5; D gene unclear. Trimming took 5 bases from V and 4 from J, leaving 9 bases between them. The CDR3 consists of 13 residues. The CDR3 DNA is TGTGCCAGCAGTCCGAGGGTGAATCAGCCCCAGCATTTT. Translated, it gives CASSPRVNQPQHF.

This sequence joins TRBV29-1 and TRBJ2-1; D ambiguous. The CDR3 spans 10 residues. Germline assignment: CDR1 SQVTM and CDR2 ANQGSEA. Trimming took off 7 bases at V and 5 bases at J, with 6 bases between the two ends. The CDR3 DNA reads TGCAGCGGAAGGAACAATGAGCAGTTCTTC. The encoded protein is CSGRNNEQFF.

This chain joins TRBV27 and TRBJ2-2; possible D gene TRBD2, 5 bases. The CDR3 contains 15 residues. Germline CDR1 and CDR2: MNHEY and SMNVEV (reference sequence). The germline V and J ends were trimmed by 2 bases and 0 bases, with 7 bases remaining between them. This CDR3 is CASSLAGTNTGELFF. The CDR3 DNA reads TGTGCCAGCAGTTTAGCGGGCACGAACACCGGGGAGCTGTTTTTT.

This clone appeared a single time. The CDR3 nucleotides are TGTGCCAGCAGTTCACGGATGGACAGGGAAGAAAAACTGTTTTTT. Protein: CASSSRMDREEKLFF. V is TRBV6-2 or TRBV6-3 and J is TRBJ1-4, with 8 bases aligning to TRBD1. The germline gives CDR1 MNHEY, CDR2 SVGEGT. V shed 4 bases and J 8 bases; nucleotides not matched to a gene: 9. The CDR3 consists of 15 residues.

This clone showed up just once. This rearrangement joins TRBV28 to TRBJ2-7; D might be TRBD2 (6 bases). The CDR3 totals 16 residues. Germline V gene sequence: CDR1 MDHEN, CDR2 SYDVKM. V lost 5 bases and J lost 1, with 18 bases in between. In nucleotides, the CDR3 is TGTGCCAGCAGTGATTTACGCGGGAAAACTTCCTACGAGCAGTACTTC. Amino acids: CASSDLRGKTSYEQYF.